This TCR beta chain was profiled in a study of CD4 and CD8 cells across lung adenocarcinoma regions. Via MiXCR, TCRdb re-called the PCR reads, giving one row per CDR3 protein. The data hold under 25,000 distinct CDR3 sequences, with roughly 54% observed a single time. Sequencing input: CD8+ T cells from the center of a lung tumor. The receptor was isolated from a female donor with lung adenocarcinoma. The CD4 and CD8 labels of this study may be unreliable.

As DNA, the CDR3 is TGTGCCAGCAGCGTGGGGACTAGCAGGGATGAGCAGTTCTTC. It yields the protein CASSVGTSRDEQFF. This chain uses TRBV11-2 with TRBJ2-1, with 9 bases matching TRBD2. V was clipped by 5 bases and J by 8 bases; unmatched bases: 7. CDR1 is SGHAT and CDR2 is FQNNGV in the germline V gene. The CDR3 has 14 amino acids.